This T cell receptor beta chain was found in a study of blood T cell repertoires in COVID-19 (dated by TCRdb to the early 2020s). At the level of the whole study: The collaborator samples originated in the United States, Italy and Spain and spanned the acute and convalescent phases of COVID-19. The material from the prospective study consisted of cDNA or gDNA derived from T cells, B-cell-depleted T cells, or PBMCs. Subjects who had been exposed to COVID-19, were actively infected with it, or had recovered from it provided the deeply sampled blood TCRbeta repertoires that made up the dataset. The repertoires were made available in a free public database intended to serve as a resource for research on the immune response to SARS-CoV-2. The samples were drawn from two sources: the first 160 participants of the ongoing ImmuneRACE study, and 1,254 subjects contributed by 6 global collaborators. The sample metadata nearly always contained a de-identified subject ID, COVID-19 status, age in years and sex. Where available, HLA class I and class II types were taken from metadata supplied by the sample provider and were not determined by assay-based typing. Overall study results and their limits: The quantity of clinical and demographic metadata differed by source and by participant and was supplied without curation.

This clone is a singleton in its sample. The antigen this receptor binds is unknown. Qualities for individual bases were not recorded, and no much larger clone is one base off. CDR1 SGHAT and CDR2 FQNNGV are derived from the germline V gene. The CDR3 sequence holds 15 residues, the cysteine and phenylalanine included. Only CDR3 DNA remains: 45 bases, in frame from the first base. Between the V and J ends, shortened by 8 bases and 1 base respectively, the junction contains 15 bases. TCRbeta CDR3 regions were amplified from genomic DNA using the immunoSEQ Assay, a bias-controlled multiplex PCR. The authors' pipeline ran thus. The number of nucleated cells in each sample was estimated by amplification of reference gene primers within the assay. To quantify the absolute abundance of each unique TCRbeta CDR3 rearrangement, sequence reads were collapsed and filtered. For each sample, productive Simpson clonality was calculated by taking the square root of Simpson's diversity index across productive rearrangements. TCRdb limited this immuneACCESS table to in-frame rearrangements with V and J called. A share of clones is missing; checked studies link under half to unresolved V genes, and the rest is unexplained. The V and J calls and clone size were taken over from that table, and D and trimming were inferred from the DNA. In this sample the table shows some 190,000 clones, approximately 85% of which occur a single time. The ten largest clones represent 4.5% to 5.5% of the sample.

Whole blood was collected in K2EDTA tubes by collaborating institutions according to the institutions' own protocols. For TCRbeta analysis, collaborator samples were shipped as frozen whole blood, as isolated PBMCs, or as DNA extracted from either sample type. Rearrangement joined TRBV11-2 to TRBJ2-1, with no D gene named confidently. Sequenced input: peripheral blood. This clonotype originated in a woman between 65 and 79 years old with active or convalescent COVID-19. The DNA is TGTGCCAGCTCTTCGCCCAGAGGTTCCTACAATGAGCAGTTCTTC. This encodes CASSSPRGSYNEQFF.